This T cell receptor beta chain was identified during a study of PD-1 blockade in classical Hodgkin lymphoma. About this clone itself: The antigen remains undetermined.

General observations from the study: Compared with healthy donors, newly diagnosed patients reportedly showed lower baseline TCR diversity. There was a significant rise in CD4+ TCR diversity by C4D1, with no such rise for CD8+.

The CDR3 has 13 amino acids. V was cut by 7 bases and J by 2 bases, with 15 bases left in between. The germline V gene encodes CDR1 SQVTM and CDR2 ANQGSEA. Exposure to brentuximab vedotin varied, and each patient had relapsed following autologous stem cell transplantation. TCRdb's copy holds only in-frame clones and misses some; the assay was immunoSEQ multiplex PCR. This sample carries some 41,000 clones, approximately 70% of them seen once, and the ten largest clones take approximately 3%. The source was peripheral blood mononuclear cells (PBMCs), collected before the second cycle of nivolumab. The sequence was collected from a human donor with classical Hodgkin lymphoma. This sequence joins TRBV29-1 and TRBJ2-7, with a weak D call TRBD1 (7 bases). CDR3 in DNA: TGCAGCGCGGGCGGGACAGTTACCTACGAGCAGTACTTC. The encoded protein is CSAGGTVTYEQYF.